The subject of this entry is one T cell receptor (beta chain). This sample was included in a study of blood T cell repertoires in COVID-19. Authors' analysis steps: It was from reference gene primer amplification that nucleated cell counts were estimated. Sequencing was performed with immunoSEQ multiplex PCR; in TCRdb, only in-frame clones are kept and a portion is missing. D and trimming were read from the DNA, whereas the V and J calls and clone size are those reported in that table. This table has over 350,000 clones, approximately 90% appearing once. This CDR3 region has 16 residues. Germline loops: CDR1 MGHRA, CDR2 YSYEKL. The V gene lost 4 bases and the J gene lost 0 bases, with 13 bases spanning the gap.

This receptor was obtained from a woman aged 25 to 45 with acute or convalescent COVID-19. Specimen: peripheral blood. The chain uses TRBV4-1 and TRBJ1-5; D perhaps matches TRBD1 (6 bases). The CDR3 spells CASSPRQAFSNQPQHF. The CDR3 DNA is TGCGCCAGCAGCCCCAGACAGGCTTTTAGCAATCAGCCCCAGCATTTT.